The subject of this entry is one TCR beta chain. The sample belongs to a study of shared clonotypes between healthy human individuals. Produced via immunoSEQ multiplex PCR; TCRdb's table is partial and in-frame only. The sample shows approximately 1.5 million clones, around 98.5% of them seen only once. Trimming stripped 2 bases from V and 4 bases from J, with 11 bases between. Germline lookup yields CDR1 GTSNPN and CDR2 SVGIG (reference sequence). This CDR3 is built from 13 residues. Material for sequencing was naive CD4+ T cells sorted from blood. The subset: CD45RA+ positively selected. The clonotype comes from a man between 25 and 39 years old in good health. The chain links TRBV30 to TRBJ1-2, with D unclear. The CDR3 nucleotides are TGTGCCTGGAGTCAGTCAATCTCCTATGGCTACACCTTC. Residues: CAWSQSISYGYTF.